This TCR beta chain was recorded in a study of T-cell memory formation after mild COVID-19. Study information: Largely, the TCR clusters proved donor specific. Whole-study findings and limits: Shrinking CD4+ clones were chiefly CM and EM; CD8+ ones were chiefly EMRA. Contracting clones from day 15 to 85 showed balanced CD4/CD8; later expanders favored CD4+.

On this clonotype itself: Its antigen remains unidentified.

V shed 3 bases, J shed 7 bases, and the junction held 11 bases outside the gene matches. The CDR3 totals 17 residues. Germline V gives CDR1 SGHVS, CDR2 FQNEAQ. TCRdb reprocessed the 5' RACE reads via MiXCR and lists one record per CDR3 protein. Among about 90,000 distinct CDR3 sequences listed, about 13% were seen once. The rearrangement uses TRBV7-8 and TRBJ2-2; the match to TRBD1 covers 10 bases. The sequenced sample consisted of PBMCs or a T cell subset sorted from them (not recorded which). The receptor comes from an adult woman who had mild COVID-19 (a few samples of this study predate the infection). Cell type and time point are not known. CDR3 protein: CASSLPGQGFAGGELFF. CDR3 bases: TGTGCCAGCAGCTTGCCGGGACAGGGGTTCGCTGGCGGGGAGCTGTTTTTT.